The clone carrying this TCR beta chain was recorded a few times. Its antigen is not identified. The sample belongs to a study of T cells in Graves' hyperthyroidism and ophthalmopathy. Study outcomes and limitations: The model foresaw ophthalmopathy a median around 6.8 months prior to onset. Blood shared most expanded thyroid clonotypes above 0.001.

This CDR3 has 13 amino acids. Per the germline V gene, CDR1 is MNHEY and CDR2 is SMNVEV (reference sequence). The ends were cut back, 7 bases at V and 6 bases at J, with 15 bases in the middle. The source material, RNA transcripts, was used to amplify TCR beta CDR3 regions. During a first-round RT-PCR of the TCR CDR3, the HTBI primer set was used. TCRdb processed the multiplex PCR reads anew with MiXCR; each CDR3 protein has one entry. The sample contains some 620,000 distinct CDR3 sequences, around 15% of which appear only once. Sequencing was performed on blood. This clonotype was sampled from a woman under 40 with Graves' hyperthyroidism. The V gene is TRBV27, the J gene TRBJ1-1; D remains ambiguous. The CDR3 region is CASTGEANAEAFF. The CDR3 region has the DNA TGTGCCAGCACCGGAGAGGCGAATGCTGAAGCTTTCTTT.